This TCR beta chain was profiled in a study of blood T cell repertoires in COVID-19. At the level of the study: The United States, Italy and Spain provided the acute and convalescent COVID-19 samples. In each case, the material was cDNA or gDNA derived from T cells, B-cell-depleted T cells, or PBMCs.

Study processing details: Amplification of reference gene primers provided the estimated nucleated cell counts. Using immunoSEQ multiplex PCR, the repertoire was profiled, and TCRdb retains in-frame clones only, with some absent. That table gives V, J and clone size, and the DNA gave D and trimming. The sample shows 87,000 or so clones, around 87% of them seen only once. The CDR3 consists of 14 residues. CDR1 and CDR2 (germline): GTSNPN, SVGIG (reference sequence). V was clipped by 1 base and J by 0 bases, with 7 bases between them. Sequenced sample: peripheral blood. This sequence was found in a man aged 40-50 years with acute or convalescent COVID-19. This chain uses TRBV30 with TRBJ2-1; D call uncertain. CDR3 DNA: TGTGCCTGGAGTGGCGGAGACTCCTACAATGAGCAGTTCTTC. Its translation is CAWSGGDSYNEQFF.